This TCR beta chain derives from a study of vaccination effects on CD4 cells after COVID-19 (dated by TCRdb to 2021 to 2024). About the full investigation: Across the study, the median time from the second dose to post-vaccine sampling was 72 days (range 14 to 241). The full study included over 8 COVID-19 convalescent patients and a handful of SARS-CoV-2-naive healthy vaccine recipients. In both COVID-19 convalescent patients and infection-naive vaccine recipients, the study compared SARS-CoV-2 spike-specific CD4+ TCR repertoires from before mRNA vaccination with those from after it. In the study, cultures from other donors were sequenced using the Oncomine TCR Beta short-read assay on an Illumina iSeq 100.

Broad study findings and their caveats: The study was limited by a small number of convalescent patients and lacked early post-infection timepoints. At late post-vaccination timepoints, both infection-induced and vaccine-induced clones showed marked clonal contraction, consistent with waning T cell responses. Among healthy vaccine recipients, nearly all vaccine-induced clones were SARS-CoV-2 mono-reactive, and just 1 of 255 was cross-reactive with common cold coronaviruses.

To identify antigen-specific CD4+ T cell clonotypes by their expansion, the ViraFEST assay first stimulated PBMC with viral peptide pools and then applied TCR sequencing. After approximately eleven days of culture, CD4+ T cells were isolated with the EasySep CD4+ T cell isolation kit. Each participant received two doses of an mRNA SARS-CoV-2 vaccine, either BNT162b2 or mRNA-1273. The absence of prior SARS-CoV-2 infection in healthy vaccine recipients was confirmed by negative nucleocapsid antibodies before and after vaccination. A few million PBMC per well were cultured in IMDM with roughly 5% human AB serum, around 9.1 IU/ml IL-2 and gentamicin, plus 10 ug/ml peptides. Half of the culture medium was replaced with fresh IL-2-containing medium on days 3 and 7. Unless otherwise noted, each peptide stimulation condition was cultured in triplicate wells. PBMC were separated from whole blood using Ficoll-Paque Plus gradient centrifugation and were then either cryopreserved at -140C or used fresh. The spike proteins of SARS-CoV-2 and of the common cold coronaviruses HCoV-NL63, HCoV-OC43 and HCoV-229E were spanned by overlapping peptide pools. Genomic DNA was extracted from cultured CD4+ T cells with the QIAamp micro DNA kit.

The library was prepared using the immunoSEQ multiplex PCR assay. DNA from the cultured, isolated CD4+ T cells was subjected to TCR beta CDR3 sequencing. Per the authors' processing: Non-productive TCR sequences were removed, reads were trimmed to the CDR3 region, and CDR3s of at least 7 amino acids were retained. The MANAFEST web app was used to identify antigen-specific clonotypes by comparing expansion in peptide wells with expansion in reference cultures. For clones to be considered positive, expansion at FDR<0.05 versus reference and all other wells, an odds ratio above 5, and a frequency above 0.1% in two replicate wells were required. Cross-reactive clonotypes were defined as significantly expanded in SARS-CoV-2 spike wells and in at least one common cold coronavirus spike condition. Using the stringdist R package, CDR3 similarity was measured by Levenshtein distance, and unrooted trees were constructed with ape in R 3.6.1. Imported from immuneACCESS, the table was reduced by TCRdb to in-frame sequences with V and J called. These copies leave out some clones; in studies compared against another copy, an unresolved V gene accounts for under half, and the cause of the remainder is not known. The V and J calls and clone size are taken from that table; D and trimming were inferred from the DNA. Across this sample there are tens of thousands of clones, with around 80% seen only once. The ten largest clones capture about 1.6% of the sample.

In this sample, this clone turned up once. Its antigen has not been determined. The input lacks base qualities; no much larger clone sits a single base away. Trimming takes 6 bases from V and 3 bases from J, and the germline ends sit 20 bases apart. There are 17 amino acids in the CDR3, from cysteine to phenylalanine inclusive. Left in the record is the CDR3 DNA by itself, 51 bases read in frame from the first base. CDR1 and CDR2, looked up from the germline V gene (reference sequence), are MNHEY and SMNVEV. This TCR derives from a human donor who received a COVID-19 vaccine. Some clones in this sample may be carry-over from other donors' samples. This receptor chain uses TRBV27 and TRBJ2-2, with the identity of the D gene unclear. This material consisted of CD4+ T cells from PBMCs cultured with HCoV-NL63 spike peptides, taken after COVID-19 vaccination. In light of the paper, this sample's cell subset or site label describes: HCoV-NL63 spike overlapping peptide pool stimulation. The CDR3 amino acid sequence is: CASRQLQWQKHTGELFF. The nucleotides read TGTGCCAGCAGACAACTTCAGTGGCAGAAGCACACCGGGGAGCTGTTTTTT.